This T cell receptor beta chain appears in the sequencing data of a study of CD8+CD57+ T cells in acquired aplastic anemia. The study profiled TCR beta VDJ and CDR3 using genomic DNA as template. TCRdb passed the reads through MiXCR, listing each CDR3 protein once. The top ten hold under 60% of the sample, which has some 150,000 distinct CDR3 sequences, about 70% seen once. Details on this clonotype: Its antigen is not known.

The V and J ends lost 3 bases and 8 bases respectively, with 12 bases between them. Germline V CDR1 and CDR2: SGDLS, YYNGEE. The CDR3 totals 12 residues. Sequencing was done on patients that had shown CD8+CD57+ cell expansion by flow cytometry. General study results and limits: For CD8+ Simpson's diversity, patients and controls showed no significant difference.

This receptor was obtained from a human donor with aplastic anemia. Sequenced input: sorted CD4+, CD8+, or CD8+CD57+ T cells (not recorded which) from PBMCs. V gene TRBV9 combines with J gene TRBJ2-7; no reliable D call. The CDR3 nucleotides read TGTGCCAGCAGCGGGATATCCGGTAAGCAGTACTTC. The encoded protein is CASSGISGKQYF.